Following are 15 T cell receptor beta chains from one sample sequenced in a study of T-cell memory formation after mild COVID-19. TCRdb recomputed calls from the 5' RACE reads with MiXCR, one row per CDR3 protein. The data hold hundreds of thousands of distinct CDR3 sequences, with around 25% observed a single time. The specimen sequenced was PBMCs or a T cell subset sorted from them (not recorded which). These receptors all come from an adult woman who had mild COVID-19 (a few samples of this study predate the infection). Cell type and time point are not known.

CDR3: CASSPLRSSYEQYF. The CDR3 coding sequence is TGTGCCAGCAGCCCGCTGAGGAGCTCCTACGAGCAGTACTTC. The chain uses TRBV7-2 and TRBJ2-7, with D uncertain. CDR1 SGHTA and CDR2 FQGNSA come from the germline V gene. Trimming took 5 bases from V and 0 from J, leaving 11 bases between them. This CDR3 has 14 residues.

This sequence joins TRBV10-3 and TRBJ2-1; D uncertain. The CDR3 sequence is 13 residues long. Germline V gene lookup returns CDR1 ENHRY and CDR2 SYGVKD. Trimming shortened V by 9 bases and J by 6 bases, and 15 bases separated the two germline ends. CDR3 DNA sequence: TGTGCCATTGGTCTCGGTTGGGGCAATGAGCAGTTCTTC. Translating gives CAIGLGWGNEQFF.

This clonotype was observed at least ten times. The CDR3 DNA reads as TGTGCCACCAGTGACCTCAGGGGTACCGGGGAGCTGTTTTTT. Its protein is CATSDLRGTGELFF. The chain combines TRBV24-1 with TRBJ2-2, with TRBD1 as a possible D gene (6 bases). V was clipped by 4 bases and J by 5 bases, with 10 bases between them. The CDR3 sequence is 14 residues long. CDR1 is KGHDR, CDR2 SFDVKD, per germline.

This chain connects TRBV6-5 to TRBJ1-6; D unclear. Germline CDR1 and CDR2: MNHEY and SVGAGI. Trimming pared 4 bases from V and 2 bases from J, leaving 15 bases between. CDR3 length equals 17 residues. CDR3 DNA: TGTGCCAGCAGTTTCCGGGCTCAGCTCACCTATAATTCACCCCTCCACTTT. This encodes CASSFRAQLTYNSPLHF.

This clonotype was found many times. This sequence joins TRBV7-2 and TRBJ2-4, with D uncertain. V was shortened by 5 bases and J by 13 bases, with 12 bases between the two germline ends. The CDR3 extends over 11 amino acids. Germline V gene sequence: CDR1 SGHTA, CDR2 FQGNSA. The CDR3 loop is CASSTLGPQYF. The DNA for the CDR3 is TGTGCCAGCAGCACCTTAGGGCCCCAGTACTTC. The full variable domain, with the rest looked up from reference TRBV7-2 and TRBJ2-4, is GAGVSQSPSNKVTEKGKDVELRCDPISGHTALYWYRQSLGQGLEFLIYFQGNSAPDKSGLPSDRFSAERTGGSVSTLTIQRTQQEDSAVYLCASSTLGPQYFGAGTRLSVL.

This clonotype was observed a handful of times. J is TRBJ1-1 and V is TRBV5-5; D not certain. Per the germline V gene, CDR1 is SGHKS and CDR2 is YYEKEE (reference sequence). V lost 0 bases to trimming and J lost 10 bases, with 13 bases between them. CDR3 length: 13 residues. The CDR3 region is CASSLAGSRRAFF. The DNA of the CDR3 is TGTGCCAGCAGCTTGGCCGGGTCTAGGCGAGCTTTCTTT.

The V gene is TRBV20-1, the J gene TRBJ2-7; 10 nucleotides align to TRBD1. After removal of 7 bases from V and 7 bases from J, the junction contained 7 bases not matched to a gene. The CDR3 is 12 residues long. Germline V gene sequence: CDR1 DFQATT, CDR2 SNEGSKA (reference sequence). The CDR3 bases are TGCAGTGGGAGACAGGGGGCGGGGGAGCAGTACTTC. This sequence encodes CSGRQGAGEQYF.

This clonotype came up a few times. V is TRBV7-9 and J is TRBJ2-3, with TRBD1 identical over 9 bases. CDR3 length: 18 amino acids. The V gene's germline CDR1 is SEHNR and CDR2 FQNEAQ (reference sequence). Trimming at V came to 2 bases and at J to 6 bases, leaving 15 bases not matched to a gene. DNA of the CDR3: TGTGCCAGCAGCTTATTCCTTTACCGGGACAGGGAACTGGATACGCAGTATTTT. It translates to CASSLFLYRDRELDTQYF.

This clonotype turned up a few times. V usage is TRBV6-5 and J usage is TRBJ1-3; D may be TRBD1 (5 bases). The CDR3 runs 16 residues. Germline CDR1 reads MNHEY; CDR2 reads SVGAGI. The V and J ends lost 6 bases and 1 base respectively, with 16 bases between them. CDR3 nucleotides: TGTGCCAGCAGCCTAAGACTCGGGACGTCTGGAAACACCATATATTTT. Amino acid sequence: CASSLRLGTSGNTIYF.

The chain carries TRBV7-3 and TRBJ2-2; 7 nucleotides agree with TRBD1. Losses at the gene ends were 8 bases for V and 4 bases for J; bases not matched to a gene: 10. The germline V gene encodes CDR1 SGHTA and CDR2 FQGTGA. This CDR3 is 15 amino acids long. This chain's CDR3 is CASGRDSGATGELFF. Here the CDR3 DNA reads TGTGCCAGCGGTCGGGACAGCGGTGCCACCGGGGAGCTGTTTTTT.

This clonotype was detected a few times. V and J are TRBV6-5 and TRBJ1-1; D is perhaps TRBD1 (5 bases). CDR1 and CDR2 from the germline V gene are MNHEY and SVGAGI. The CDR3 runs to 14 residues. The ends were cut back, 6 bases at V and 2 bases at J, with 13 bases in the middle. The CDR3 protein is CASRVDSVNTEAFF. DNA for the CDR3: TGTGCCAGCAGAGTCGACAGCGTCAACACTGAAGCTTTCTTT.

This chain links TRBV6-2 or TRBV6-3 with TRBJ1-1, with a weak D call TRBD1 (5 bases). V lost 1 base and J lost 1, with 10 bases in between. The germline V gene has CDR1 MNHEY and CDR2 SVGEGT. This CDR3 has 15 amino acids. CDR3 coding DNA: TGTGCCAGCAGTTACTGGGACGGAAAGAACACTGAAGCTTTCTTT. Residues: CASSYWDGKNTEAFF.

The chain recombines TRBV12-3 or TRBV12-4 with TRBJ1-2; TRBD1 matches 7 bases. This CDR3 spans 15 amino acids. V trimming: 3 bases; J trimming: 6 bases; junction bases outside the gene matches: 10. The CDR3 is CASSLLYRGKDGYTF. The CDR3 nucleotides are TGTGCCAGCAGTTTGCTGTACAGGGGAAAGGATGGCTACACCTTC.

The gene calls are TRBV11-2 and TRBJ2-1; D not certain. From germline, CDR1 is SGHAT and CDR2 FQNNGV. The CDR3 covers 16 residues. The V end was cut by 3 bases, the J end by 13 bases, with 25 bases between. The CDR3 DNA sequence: TGTGCCAGCAGCTTCTACCCAACCTCCGTTGATCGTCGACAGTTCTTC. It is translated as CASSFYPTSVDRRQFF.

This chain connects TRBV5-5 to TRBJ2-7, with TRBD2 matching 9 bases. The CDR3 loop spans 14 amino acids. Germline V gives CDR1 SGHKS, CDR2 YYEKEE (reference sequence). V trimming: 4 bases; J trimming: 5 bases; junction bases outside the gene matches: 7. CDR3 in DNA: TGTGCCAGCAGCCCGCACGCGGGAGGGGACGAGCAGTACTTC. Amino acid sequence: CASSPHAGGDEQYF.